The rows below give T cell receptor beta chains drawn from one sample of a study of vaccination and CD4 T cells after COVID-19. MiXCR, applied by TCRdb to the PCR reads, yields one record per CDR3 protein. The sample contains roughly 5,400 distinct CDR3 sequences, approximately 39% of which appear only once. No antigen has been identified for these receptors. Sequenced sample: CD4+ T cells from blood, cultured in vitro. The source is a human donor in good health. Each CDR3 is given with its conserved first and last residue. Fields, in order: D gene, V gene, J gene, CDR3 protein. A D gene is named only where the DNA matches it firmly.

D gene: NA
V gene: TRBV6-1
J gene: TRBJ1-5
CDR3 protein: CASSEVGMVSNQPQHF

D gene: NA
V gene: TRBV19
J gene: TRBJ1-5
CDR3 protein: CASSIVRSSNQPQHF

D gene: NA
V gene: TRBV4-2
J gene: TRBJ2-6
CDR3 protein: CASSQAGESSGANVLTF

D gene: TRBD1
V gene: TRBV18
J gene: TRBJ1-2
CDR3 protein: CASSPSRGDGYTF

D gene: NA
V gene: TRBV15
J gene: TRBJ1-1
CDR3 protein: CATSRDRIGETFF

D gene: TRBD1
V gene: TRBV5-5
J gene: TRBJ1-1
CDR3 protein: CASSMTGELYTEAFF

D gene: NA
V gene: TRBV6-1
J gene: TRBJ1-2
CDR3 protein: CASIHRANYGYTF

D gene: TRBD2
V gene: TRBV6-1
J gene: TRBJ2-1
CDR3 protein: CASSEGAGLDEQFF

D gene: NA
V gene: TRBV6-1
J gene: TRBJ2-1
CDR3 protein: CASSARDPGEQFF

D gene: NA
V gene: TRBV30
J gene: TRBJ1-3
CDR3 protein: CAWSPPTTLGNTIYF

D gene: NA
V gene: TRBV7-7
J gene: TRBJ2-5
CDR3 protein: CASSLEWGAGETQYF

D gene: NA
V gene: TRBV4-1
J gene: TRBJ2-3
CDR3 protein: CASSQESGYTQYF

D gene: NA
V gene: TRBV6-1
J gene: TRBJ1-5
CDR3 protein: CASSEVGGSFSNQPQHF

D gene: TRBD1
V gene: TRBV6-2/TRBV6-3
J gene: TRBJ1-5
CDR3 protein: CASSHGQGAWPQHF

D gene: NA
V gene: TRBV19
J gene: TRBJ2-1
CDR3 protein: CASNRVGTYNEQFF

D gene: NA
V gene: TRBV10-3
J gene: TRBJ2-3
CDR3 protein: CAIRGLDTQYF

D gene: TRBD2
V gene: TRBV6-1
J gene: TRBJ2-1
CDR3 protein: CASSEEAGGYNEQFF

D gene: NA
V gene: TRBV20-1
J gene: TRBJ2-7
CDR3 protein: CSARALDSSSYEQYF

D gene: NA
V gene: TRBV9
J gene: TRBJ1-2
CDR3 protein: CASSVGGGGYTF

D gene: TRBD1
V gene: TRBV2
J gene: TRBJ1-2
CDR3 protein: CASSPGQLYGYTF

D gene: TRBD1
V gene: TRBV6-4
J gene: TRBJ1-2
CDR3 protein: CASSRGQGYGYTF

D gene: TRBD1
V gene: TRBV6-1
J gene: TRBJ1-5
CDR3 protein: CASNDRVDSNQPQHF

D gene: NA
V gene: TRBV7-2
J gene: TRBJ1-1
CDR3 protein: CASSSGDGNTEAFF

D gene: NA
V gene: TRBV27
J gene: TRBJ1-5
CDR3 protein: CASSLLTGEGKQPQHF

D gene: NA
V gene: TRBV7-8
J gene: TRBJ1-2
CDR3 protein: CASSTTGSYGYTF

D gene: NA
V gene: TRBV18
J gene: TRBJ2-3
CDR3 protein: CASSPMTSTDTQYF

D gene: NA
V gene: TRBV27
J gene: TRBJ1-1
CDR3 protein: CASSYYWEGNTEAFF

D gene: NA
V gene: TRBV20-1
J gene: TRBJ1-6
CDR3 protein: CSARFPDLNSPLHF

D gene: NA
V gene: TRBV2
J gene: TRBJ2-7
CDR3 protein: CASSEAPIFAAGNLYEQYF

D gene: NA
V gene: TRBV7-6
J gene: TRBJ2-5
CDR3 protein: CASSLAETQYF

D gene: TRBD1
V gene: TRBV6-1
J gene: TRBJ1-5
CDR3 protein: CASSAGQGVDRNQPQHF

D gene: TRBD1
V gene: TRBV20-1
J gene: TRBJ1-1
CDR3 protein: CSARVFDRATTEAFF

D gene: TRBD2
V gene: TRBV6-2/TRBV6-3
J gene: TRBJ2-1
CDR3 protein: CASSLPGLVGYNEQFF

D gene: TRBD1
V gene: TRBV20-1
J gene: TRBJ2-6
CDR3 protein: CSARGDRGGGANVLTF

D gene: NA
V gene: TRBV20-1
J gene: TRBJ1-5
CDR3 protein: CSAREIKGDGQPQHF

D gene: NA
V gene: TRBV7-2
J gene: TRBJ1-2
CDR3 protein: CASSSGETYGYTF

D gene: NA
V gene: TRBV7-3
J gene: TRBJ2-1
CDR3 protein: CASSLGGDRDEQFF